These 27 T cell receptor beta chains originate from one sample sequenced in a study of blood T cells in healthy people across ages. Sample-barcoded 5' priming and a J-beta primer mix drove a second PCR of roughly 6 to 12 cycles. TCRdb reanalysed the 5' RACE reads using MiXCR and keeps one entry per CDR3 protein. The sample shows approximately 490,000 distinct CDR3 sequences, under 30% of them seen only once. These same records also appear under a second study, on T cells of mothers and their children.

The specimen sequenced was blood. The receptors originated from a boy younger than 18 in good health.

This clonotype has only a few counts. The rearrangement links TRBV27 to TRBJ2-5, with 7 nucleotides matching TRBD1. CDR3 length equals 14 residues. The germline gives CDR1 MNHEY, CDR2 SMNVEV (reference sequence). Trimming cost V 3 bases and J 6 bases; bases outside gene matches: 7. CDR3 residues: CASSFEGAAKTQYF. CDR3 in DNA: TGTGCCAGCAGTTTCGAGGGGGCAGCTAAGACCCAGTACTTC.

As DNA, the CDR3 is TGCAGCGTTCAAGGACAGGGTCAAGAGCAGTACTTC. Translating gives CSVQGQGQEQYF. The J gene is TRBJ2-5, the V gene TRBV29-1, with 8 bases matching TRBD1. Germline CDR1 SQVTM, CDR2 ANQGSEA. J gave up 11 bases and V 5 bases, and 10 bases lay outside the gene matches. The CDR3 is made up of 12 amino acids.

This clonotype was counted only a few times. The J gene is TRBJ2-1, the V gene TRBV4-1, with D possibly being TRBD2 (6 bases). V was pared by 4 bases and J by 0 bases, with 16 bases between. The CDR3 contains 17 residues. CDR1 and CDR2 from the germline V gene are MGHRA and YSYEKL. In DNA, the CDR3 is TGCGCCAGCAGCCGGAATACCGGGACTCTCTCCTACAATGAGCAGTTCTTC. Its translation: CASSRNTGTLSYNEQFF.

The V call is TRBV4-3, the J call TRBJ2-5, with unresolved D. The CDR3 runs to 14 residues. Germline V gene sequence: CDR1 LGHNA, CDR2 YSLEER. Trimming cost V 0 bases and J 1 base, with 6 bases left between them. Here the CDR3 DNA reads TGCGCCAGCAGCCAAGATGGCTTCCAAGAGACCCAGTACTTC. Residues: CASSQDGFQETQYF.

The DNA of the CDR3 is TGTGCCAGCAGTGAATATTCGAAGCGATGGTCCGAGCAGTACTTC. It encodes CASSEYSKRWSEQYF. The chain carries TRBV25-1 and TRBJ2-7, with D unresolved. The CDR3 loop spans 15 amino acids. CDR1 and CDR2 (germline): MGHDK, SYGVNS. Trimming removed 0 bases from V and 6 bases from J, with 15 bases in between.

The rearrangement links TRBV20-1 to TRBJ2-5; D gene uncertain. Germline-derived CDR1 and CDR2 are DFQATT and SNEGSKA (reference sequence). This CDR3 is built from 13 residues. V was clipped by 0 bases and J by 7 bases, with 12 bases between them. CDR3 DNA sequence: TGCAGTGCTAGAGATTGGCCCCTCTGGACCCAGTACTTC. This translates into CSARDWPLWTQYF.

V and J are TRBV6-2 or TRBV6-3 and TRBJ2-5; 7 nucleotides align to TRBD1. The J call is uncertain, as TRBJ2-7 better fits the DNA end. Germline V CDR1 and CDR2: MNHEY, SVGEGT. This CDR3 is 16 amino acids long. The DNA for the CDR3 is TGTGCCAGCAGTTTCATCCCGGGACAGATGACCTACGAGCAGTACTTC. This sequence encodes CASSFIPGQMTYEQYF.

In this sample, this clonotype turned up once. The gene calls are TRBV12-3 or TRBV12-4 and TRBJ1-4, with no clear D. V lost 5 bases and J 0 bases, leaving 10 bases between the germline ends. This CDR3 contains 15 residues. In DNA, the CDR3 is TGTGCCAGCAGTGTATCGGGGACAACTAATGAAAAACTGTTTTTT. Amino acid sequence: CASSVSGTTNEKLFF.

CDR3 in amino acids: CASSVGSDTIYF. CDR3 sequence (DNA): TGTGCCAGCAGCGTAGGATCGGACACCATATATTTT. V gene TRBV9 combines with J gene TRBJ1-3, with D uncertain. V was clipped by 0 bases and J by 8 bases, with 6 bases between them. The germline CDR1 and CDR2 sequences are SGDLS and YYNGEE. The CDR3 is made up of 12 amino acids.

A few counts support this clonotype. The rearrangement links TRBV29-1 to TRBJ1-4; 7 bases match TRBD1. CDR1 and CDR2 from the germline V gene are SQVTM and ANQGSEA. CDR3 length: 13 residues. Trimming cost V 6 bases and J 1 base; bases outside gene matches: 2. This CDR3 is CSVTGRTNEKLFF. In nucleotides, the CDR3 is TGCAGCGTGACAGGGCGAACTAATGAAAAACTGTTTTTT.

The chain has TRBV7-9 and TRBJ2-7, with TRBD1 as a possible D gene (6 bases). Germline values: CDR1 SEHNR, CDR2 FQNEAQ (reference sequence). The CDR3 totals 14 residues. The V end was cut by 5 bases, the J end by 4 bases, with 15 bases between. This CDR3 is CASSTTGLGYEQYF. The CDR3 DNA sequence: TGTGCCAGCAGCACCACAGGGCTGGGTTACGAGCAGTACTTC. Drawing the rest from reference TRBV7-9 and TRBJ2-7, the complete variable domain is DTGVSQNPRHKITKRGQNVTFRCDPISEHNRLYWYRQTLGQGPEFLTYFQNEAQLEKSRLLSDRFSAERPKGSFSTLEIQRTEQGDSAMYLCASSTTGLGYEQYFGPGTRLTVT.

The chain couples TRBV29-1 to TRBJ2-5; D gene uncertain. V shed 3 bases and J shed 4 bases, with 12 bases lying between them. Germline V gene sequence: CDR1 SQVTM, CDR2 ANQGSEA. The CDR3 has 13 residues. CDR3 protein: CSVELGDRETQYF. The CDR3 DNA reads TGCAGCGTTGAGCTTGGGGATAGAGAGACCCAGTACTTC.

The rearrangement joins TRBV4-3 to TRBJ2-3; D is ambiguous. Looked up from germline, CDR1 is LGHNA and CDR2 is YSLEER. The CDR3 runs 14 residues. V lost 0 bases to trimming and J lost 6 bases, with 10 bases between them. CDR3 sequence: CASSQDPAFDTQYF. CDR3 bases: TGCGCCAGCAGCCAAGATCCCGCATTTGATACGCAGTATTTT.

The V gene is TRBV21-1, the J gene TRBJ2-7; the table's TRBD2 call for D was not verified on the DNA. TRBV21-1 counts as a pseudogene. The CDR3 contains 12 residues. CDR3 in DNA: TGTGCCAGCAGCATGTCACTAGTCGAGCAGTACTTC. Translating it yields CASSMSLVEQYF.

The V call is TRBV4-2, the J call TRBJ2-5; 7 positions match TRBD2. Unmatched junction bases numbered 8, after V lost 0 bases and J lost 1 base. This CDR3 has 17 amino acids. The V gene's germline CDR1 is LGHNA and CDR2 YNFKEQ. CDR3 bases: TGTGCCAGCAGCCAAGAAAGAGGACTAGGAGTCCAAGAGACCCAGTACTTC. This sequence encodes CASSQERGLGVQETQYF.

This clonotype was counted ten times or more. The V gene is TRBV6-5, the J gene TRBJ2-1; D perhaps matches TRBD2 (5 bases). The CDR3 extends over 15 amino acids. Trimming pared 5 bases from V and 0 bases from J, leaving 11 bases between. Germline CDR1 and CDR2: MNHEY and SVGAGI. CDR3 sequence (DNA): TGTGCCAGCAGTGGACTCGGTAGCTCCTACAATGAGCAGTTCTTC. Protein product: CASSGLGSSYNEQFF.

This clonotype appeared a few times. The V gene is TRBV5-5, the J gene TRBJ1-2; a weak D match, TRBD1 (6 bases). CDR1 and CDR2 from the germline V gene are SGHKS and YYEKEE (reference sequence). The CDR3 extends over 14 amino acids. The germline V and J ends were trimmed by 0 bases and 8 bases, with 14 bases remaining between them. The DNA for the CDR3 is TGTGCCAGCAGCTTGGTGGGGGCGCCCGGAGGCTACACCTTC. Translating it yields CASSLVGAPGGYTF.

The table lists this clonotype with a few counts. The V gene is TRBV12-3 or TRBV12-4, the J gene TRBJ2-5, with 7 bases lining up with TRBD2. The DNA end is a closer match to TRBJ2-1, so the J assignment may be wrong. CDR3 length: 15 amino acids. The CDR3, as DNA: TGTGCCAGCAGGGCATTGGGAGCGGGATATAGTGAGCAGTTCTTC. This codes for CASRALGAGYSEQFF.

The chain links TRBV2 to TRBJ2-5; D is undetermined. Germline V lookup: CDR1 SNHLY, CDR2 FYNNEI. This CDR3 has 13 amino acids. The ends were cut back, 6 bases at V and 2 bases at J, with 10 bases in the middle. CDR3 sequence: CASSARRQETQYF. The CDR3 region has the DNA TGTGCCAGCAGCGCCCGCAGACAAGAGACCCAGTACTTC.

The chain has TRBV4-2 and TRBJ2-2, with a possible D match to TRBD1 (6 bases). Germline V gene lookup returns CDR1 LGHNA and CDR2 YNFKEQ. The CDR3 length is 17 residues. V was cut by 0 bases and J by 4 bases, with 15 bases left in between. The CDR3: CASSQDLVRGFTGELFF. The DNA of the CDR3 is TGTGCCAGCAGCCAAGATCTAGTCAGGGGATTCACCGGGGAGCTGTTTTTT.

The rearrangement uses TRBV27 and TRBJ2-7, with TRBD2 identical over 12 bases. From germline, CDR1 is MNHEY and CDR2 SMNVEV (reference sequence). J lost 6 bases, V lost 10 bases, and 7 bases had no gene match. CDR3 length: 13 amino acids. The chain's CDR3 is CATRLAGVGEQYF. CDR3 sequence (DNA): TGTGCCACCAGACTAGCGGGAGTGGGCGAGCAGTACTTC.

This clonotype was counted between two and nine times. V usage is TRBV4-1 and J usage is TRBJ2-5; D is perhaps TRBD1 (5 bases). V lost 1 base, J lost 1 base, and 10 bases lay in between. CDR3 length equals 15 residues. Germline loops: CDR1 MGHRA, CDR2 YSYEKL. CDR3 nucleotide sequence: TGCGCCAGCAGCCAAGGGGGCAGTGTCCAAGAGACCCAGTACTTC. Its translation: CASSQGGSVQETQYF.

The rearrangement joins TRBV6-1 to TRBJ2-3; 10 bases match TRBD2. V lost 2 bases, J lost 6 bases, and 5 bases stayed unmatched. The CDR3 covers 15 residues. The germline V gene has CDR1 MNHNS and CDR2 SASEGT. Written as DNA, the CDR3 is TGTGCCAGCAGTGAAACCAGCGGGAGGGCTGATACGCAGTATTTT. Protein sequence: CASSETSGRADTQYF.

This clonotype was observed many times. V and J are TRBV4-1 and TRBJ1-4, with 7 bases identical to TRBD1. With 4 bases clipped from V and 0 bases from J, the junction kept 5 bases outside the gene matches. The CDR3 length is 16 residues. Germline V CDR1 and CDR2: MGHRA, YSYEKL. The CDR3 nucleotides are TGCGCCAGCAGCCCCGGACAGGCTGCAACTAATGAAAAACTGTTTTTT. This encodes CASSPGQAATNEKLFF.

The chain couples TRBV11-2 to TRBJ2-7; maybe TRBD1 (8 bases). Germline loops: CDR1 SGHAT, CDR2 FQNNGV. Trimming removed 5 bases at V and 3 bases at J, with 14 bases between. This CDR3 has 14 residues. The CDR3 region has the DNA TGTGCCAGCAGCAATACAGGGGGGGGCTACGAGCAGTACTTC. Translated: CASSNTGGGYEQYF.

This clonotype was seen a single time. The chain uses TRBV27 and TRBJ2-7; 15 positions match TRBD2. Germline CDR1 and CDR2: MNHEY and SMNVEV (reference sequence). The CDR3 has 15 amino acids. The V and J ends lost 6 bases and 5 bases, in that order; junction bases with no gene match: 5. The CDR3 nucleotides are TGTGCCAGCAGCCGCGGGACTAGCGGGAGGAACGAGCAGTACTTC. Translating gives CASSRGTSGRNEQYF.

In its sample, this clonotype was seen a few times. CDR3 region: CASSTVPGTENTGELFF. The CDR3 DNA follows: TGCGCCAGCAGCACCGTCCCCGGGACTGAGAACACCGGGGAGCTGTTTTTT. The chain joins TRBV5-1 to TRBJ2-2; D may be TRBD2 (6 bases). CDR1 is SGHRS, CDR2 YFSETQ, per germline. CDR3 length: 17 amino acids. V dropped 4 bases and J dropped 1 base, with 17 bases sitting between them.